This T cell receptor (beta chain) was sequenced in a study of identical twins. The CDR3 contains 17 residues. V lost 1 base and J 0 bases, leaving 13 bases between the germline ends. Using its own MiXCR run on the 5' RACE reads, TCRdb lists one record per CDR3 protein. The sample consists of approximately 1.8 million distinct CDR3 sequences, under 35% of them appearing once. This clonotype has only a few counts. This receptor was taken from a newborn girl in good health. Material for sequencing was cord blood. This chain links TRBV12-3 or TRBV12-4 with TRBJ1-5, with D maybe TRBD1 (5 bases). The DNA of the CDR3 is TGTGCCAGCAGTTTAGATAGGGGAACGTATAGCAATCAGCCCCAGCATTTT. Translating it yields CASSLDRGTYSNQPQHF.